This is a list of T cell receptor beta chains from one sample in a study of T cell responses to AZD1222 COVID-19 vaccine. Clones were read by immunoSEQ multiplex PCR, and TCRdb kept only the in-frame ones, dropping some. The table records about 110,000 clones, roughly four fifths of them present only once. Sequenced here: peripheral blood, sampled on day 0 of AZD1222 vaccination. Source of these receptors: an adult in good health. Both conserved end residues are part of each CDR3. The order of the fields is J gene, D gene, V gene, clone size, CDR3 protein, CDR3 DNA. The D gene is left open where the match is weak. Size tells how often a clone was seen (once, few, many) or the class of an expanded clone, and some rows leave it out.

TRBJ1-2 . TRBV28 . CASSFRTATYGYTF TGTGCCAGCAGTTTCCGGACAGCTACCTATGGCTACACCTTC
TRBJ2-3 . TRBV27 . CASGSYGDSTDTQYF TGTGCCAGCGGCTCCTACGGCGATAGCACAGATACGCAGTATTTT
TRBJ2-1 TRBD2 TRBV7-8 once CASSLHSGSGNEQFF TGTGCCAGCAGCTTACACAGCGGGAGCGGTAATGAGCAGTTCTTC
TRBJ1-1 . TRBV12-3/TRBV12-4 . CASSFQLEAFF TGTGCCAGCAGTTTTCAGCTTGAAGCTTTCTTT
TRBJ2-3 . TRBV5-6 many CASSLDIGLASDTQYF TGTGCCAGCAGCTTGGATATCGGGCTAGCGTCAGATACGCAGTATTTT
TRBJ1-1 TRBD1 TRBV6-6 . CASSRYPPGQGLTEAFF TGTGCCAGCAGTCGATATCCCCCGGGACAGGGGCTCACTGAAGCTTTCTTT
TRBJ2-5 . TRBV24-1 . CATSELGTDQQETQYF TGTGCCACCAGTGAGTTGGGAACAGACCAACAAGAGACCCAGTACTTC
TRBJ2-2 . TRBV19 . CASSIRDGFVTNTGELFF TGTGCCAGTAGTATCCGGGACGGGTTTGTTACGAACACCGGGGAGCTGTTTTTT
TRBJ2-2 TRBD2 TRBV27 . CASSLRLAGAGGELFF TGTGCCAGCAGTTTAAGACTAGCGGGGGCGGGCGGGGAGCTGTTTTTT
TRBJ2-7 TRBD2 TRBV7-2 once CASSLGGTLSYEQYF TGTGCCAGCAGCTTGGGGGGGACCCTCTCCTACGAGCAGTACTTC
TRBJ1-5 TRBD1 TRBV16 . CASSAGQGHQPQHF TGTGCCAGCAGCGCAGGACAGGGACATCAGCCCCAGCATTTT
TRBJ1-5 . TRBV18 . CASSPPQTPMYQPQHF TGTGCCAGCTCACCACCCCAGACCCCAATGTATCAGCCCCAGCATTTT
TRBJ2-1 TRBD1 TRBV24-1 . CATSDSYRGSYNEQFF TGTGCCACCAGTGATTCATACAGGGGATCCTACAATGAGCAGTTCTTC
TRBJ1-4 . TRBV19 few CASSIPHLTNEKLFF TGTGCCAGTAGTATTCCTCACCTAACTAATGAAAAACTGTTTTTT
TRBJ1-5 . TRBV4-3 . CASSQARRATPQHF TGCGCCAGCAGCCAAGCGCGTCGGGCAACCCCCCAGCATTTT
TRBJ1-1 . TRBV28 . CASRISQGGQIEAFF TGTGCCAGCAGGATTTCACAGGGTGGACAAATTGAAGCTTTCTTT
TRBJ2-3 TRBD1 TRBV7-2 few CASSPRDRIDTQYF TGTGCCAGCAGCCCCCGGGACAGGATTGATACGCAGTATTTT
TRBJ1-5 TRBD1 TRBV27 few CASSRQGPYNQPQHF TGTGCCAGCAGTCGACAGGGCCCGTACAATCAGCCCCAGCATTTT
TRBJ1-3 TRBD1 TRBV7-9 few CASSFPTGAGNTIYF TGTGCCAGCAGCTTCCCTACAGGGGCTGGAAACACCATATATTTT
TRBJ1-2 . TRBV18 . CASSPDQGGYTF TGTGCCAGCTCACCAGATCAGGGCGGCTACACCTTC
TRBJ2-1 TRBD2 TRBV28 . CASSFSGRGTGYNEQFF TGTGCCAGCAGTTTTAGCGGGAGAGGGACCGGGTACAATGAGCAGTTCTTC
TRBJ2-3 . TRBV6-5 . CASKSRGTGTDTQYF TGTGCCAGCAAGTCCAGGGGAACAGGCACAGATACGCAGTATTTT
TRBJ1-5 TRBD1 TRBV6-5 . CASRLNRGGQPQHF TGTGCCAGCAGGTTGAACAGGGGAGGTCAGCCCCAGCATTTT
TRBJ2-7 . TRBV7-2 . CASSLGVGVYEQYF TGTGCCAGCAGCTTAGGGGTCGGGGTCTACGAGCAGTACTTC
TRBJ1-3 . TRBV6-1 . CASSLSPGGRNTIYF TGTGCCAGCAGTTTGTCCCCGGGGGGGAGAAACACCATATATTTT
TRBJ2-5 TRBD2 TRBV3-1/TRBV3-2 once CASSPSFLAGGAETQYF TGTGCCAGCAGCCCCAGTTTTTTAGCGGGGGGTGCGGAGACCCAGTACTTC
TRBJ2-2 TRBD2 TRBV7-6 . CASSLSGGTTNTGELFF TGTGCCAGCAGCTTAAGCGGGGGGACAACGAACACCGGGGAGCTGTTTTTT
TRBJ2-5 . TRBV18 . CASSPPRGREETQYF TGTGCCAGCTCACCGCCGAGGGGGAGGGAAGAGACCCAGTACTTC
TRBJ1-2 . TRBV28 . CASRGTGPRRHGYTF TGTGCCAGCAGGGGGACGGGCCCGAGACGGCATGGCTACACCTTC
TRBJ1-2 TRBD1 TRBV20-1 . CSASQDRADYGYTF TGCAGTGCTAGTCAGGACAGGGCGGACTATGGCTACACCTTC
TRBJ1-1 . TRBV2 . CATNRRNTEAFF TGTGCTACCAATAGGCGGAACACTGAAGCTTTCTTT
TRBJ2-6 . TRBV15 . CATSRDNLFSGANVLTF TGTGCCACCAGCAGAGACAATCTATTCAGTGGGGCCAACGTCCTGACTTTC
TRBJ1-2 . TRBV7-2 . CASSLEGNRIYGYTF TGTGCCAGCAGCTTAGAAGGGAACAGGATCTATGGCTACACCTTC
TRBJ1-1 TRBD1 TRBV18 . CASSPTGVFTEAFF TGTGCCAGCTCACCGACAGGGGTTTTCACTGAAGCTTTCTTT
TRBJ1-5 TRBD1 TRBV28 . CASSGWGQGSNQPQHF TGTGCCAGCAGCGGATGGGGACAGGGAAGCAATCAGCCCCAGCATTTT
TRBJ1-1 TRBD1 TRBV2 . CASSTGGRGLNTEAFF TGTGCCAGCAGCACAGGGGGCCGAGGGTTGAACACTGAAGCTTTCTTT
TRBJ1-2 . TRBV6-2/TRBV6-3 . CASSYVNPNYGYTF TGTGCCAGCAGTTACGTGAACCCTAACTATGGCTACACCTTC
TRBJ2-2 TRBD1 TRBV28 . CASLVRQGTSGELFF TGTGCCAGCCTAGTAAGACAGGGGACCTCCGGGGAGCTGTTTTTT
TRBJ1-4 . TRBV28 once CASSYDEKLFF TGTGCCAGCAGCTACGATGAAAAACTGTTTTTT
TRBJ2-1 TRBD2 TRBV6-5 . CASSYSSAGGGNEQFF TGTGCCAGCAGTTACTCGTCAGCTGGCGGGGGGAATGAGCAGTTCTTC
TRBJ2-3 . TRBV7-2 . CASSLKQGRTDTQYF TGTGCCAGCAGCTTAAAACAGGGACGCACAGATACGCAGTATTTT
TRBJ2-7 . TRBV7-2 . CASTLGTTYEQYF TGTGCCAGCACCCTCGGGACAACCTACGAGCAGTACTTC
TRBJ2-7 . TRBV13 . CASSLDRDTEQYF TGTGCCAGCAGCTTAGACCGGGACACCGAGCAGTACTTC
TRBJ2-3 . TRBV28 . CASSLLPTDTQYF TGTGCCAGCAGTTTATTACCAACAGATACGCAGTATTTT
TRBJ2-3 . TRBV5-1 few CASSLLGTRSTDTQYF TGCGCCAGCAGCTTGCTAGGGACGAGGAGCACAGATACGCAGTATTTT
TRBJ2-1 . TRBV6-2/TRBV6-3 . CASSYAQWSSYNEQFF TGTGCCAGCAGTTACGCACAGTGGAGCTCCTACAATGAGCAGTTCTTC